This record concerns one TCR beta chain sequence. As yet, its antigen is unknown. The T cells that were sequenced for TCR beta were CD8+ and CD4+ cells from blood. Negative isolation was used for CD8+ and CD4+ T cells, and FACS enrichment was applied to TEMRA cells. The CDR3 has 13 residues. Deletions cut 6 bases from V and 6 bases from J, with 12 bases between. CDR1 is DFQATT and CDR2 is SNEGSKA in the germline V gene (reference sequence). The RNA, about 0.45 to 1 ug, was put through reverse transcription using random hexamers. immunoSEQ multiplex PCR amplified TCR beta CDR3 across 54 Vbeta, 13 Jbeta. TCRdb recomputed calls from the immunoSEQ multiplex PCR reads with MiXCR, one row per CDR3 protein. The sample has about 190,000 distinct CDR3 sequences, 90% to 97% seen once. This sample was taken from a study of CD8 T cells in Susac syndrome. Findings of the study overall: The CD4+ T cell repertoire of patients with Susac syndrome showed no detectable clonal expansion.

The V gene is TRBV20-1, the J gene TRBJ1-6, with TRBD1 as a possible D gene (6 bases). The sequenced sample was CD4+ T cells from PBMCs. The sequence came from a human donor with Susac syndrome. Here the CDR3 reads CSAPTGSNSPLHF. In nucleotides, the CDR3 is TGCAGTGCACCGACAGGAAGTAATTCACCCCTCCACTTT.